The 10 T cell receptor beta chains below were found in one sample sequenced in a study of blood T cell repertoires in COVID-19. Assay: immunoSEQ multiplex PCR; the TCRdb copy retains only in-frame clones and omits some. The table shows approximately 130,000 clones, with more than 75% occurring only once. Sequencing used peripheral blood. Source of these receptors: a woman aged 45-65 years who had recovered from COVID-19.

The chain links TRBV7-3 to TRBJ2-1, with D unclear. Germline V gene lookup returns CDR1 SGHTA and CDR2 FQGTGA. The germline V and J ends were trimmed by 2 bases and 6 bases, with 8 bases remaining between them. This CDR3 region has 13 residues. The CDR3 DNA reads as TGTGCCAGCAGCTTACCCCCGGGCAATGAGCAGTTCTTC. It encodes CASSLPPGNEQFF.

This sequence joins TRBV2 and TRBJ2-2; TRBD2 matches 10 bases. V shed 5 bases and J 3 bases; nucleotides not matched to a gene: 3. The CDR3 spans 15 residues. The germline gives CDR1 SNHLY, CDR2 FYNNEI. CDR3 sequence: CASSKRGGDTGELFF. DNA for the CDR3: TGTGCCAGCAGTAAGCGGGGGGGAGACACCGGGGAGCTGTTTTTT.

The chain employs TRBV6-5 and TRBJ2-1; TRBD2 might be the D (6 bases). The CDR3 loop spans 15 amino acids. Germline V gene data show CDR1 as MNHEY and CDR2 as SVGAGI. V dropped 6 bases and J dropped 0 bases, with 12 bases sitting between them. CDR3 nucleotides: TGTGCCAGCAGCTTTCAGACTAGCTCCTACAATGAGCAGTTCTTC. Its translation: CASSFQTSSYNEQFF.

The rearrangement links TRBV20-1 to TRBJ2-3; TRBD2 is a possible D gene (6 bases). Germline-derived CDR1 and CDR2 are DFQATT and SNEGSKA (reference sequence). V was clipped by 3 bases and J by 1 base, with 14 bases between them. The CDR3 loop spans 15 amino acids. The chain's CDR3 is CSASPPGAGTDTQYF. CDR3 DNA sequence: TGCAGTGCTAGTCCCCCGGGAGCTGGCACAGATACGCAGTATTTT.

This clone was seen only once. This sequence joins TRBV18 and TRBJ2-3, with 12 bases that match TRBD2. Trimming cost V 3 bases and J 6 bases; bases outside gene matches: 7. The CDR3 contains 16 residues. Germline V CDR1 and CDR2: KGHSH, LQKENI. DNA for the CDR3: TGTGCCAGCTCACCGGGACTAGCGGGTTTGTTGGATACGCAGTATTTT. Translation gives CASSPGLAGLLDTQYF.

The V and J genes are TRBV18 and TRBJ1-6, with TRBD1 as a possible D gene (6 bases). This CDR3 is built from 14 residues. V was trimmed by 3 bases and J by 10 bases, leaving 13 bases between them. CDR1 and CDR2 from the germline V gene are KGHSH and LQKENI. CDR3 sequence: CASSPGTTGSPLHF. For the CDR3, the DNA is TGTGCCAGCTCACCCGGGACAACAGGCTCACCCCTCCACTTT.

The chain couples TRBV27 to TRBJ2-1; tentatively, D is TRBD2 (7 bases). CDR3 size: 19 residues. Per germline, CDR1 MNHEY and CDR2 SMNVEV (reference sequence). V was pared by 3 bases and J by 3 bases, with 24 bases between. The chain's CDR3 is CASSLAASGPWGHYNEQFF. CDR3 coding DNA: TGTGCCAGCAGTTTGGCTGCTAGCGGACCTTGGGGGCACTACAATGAGCAGTTCTTC.

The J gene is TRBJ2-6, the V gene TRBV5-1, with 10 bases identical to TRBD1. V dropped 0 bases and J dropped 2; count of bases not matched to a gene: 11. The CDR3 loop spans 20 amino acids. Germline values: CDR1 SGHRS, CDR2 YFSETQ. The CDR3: CASSLEGTGASGAGANVLTF. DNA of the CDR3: TGCGCCAGCAGCTTGGAAGGGACAGGGGCGTCTGGAGCTGGGGCCAACGTCCTGACTTTC.

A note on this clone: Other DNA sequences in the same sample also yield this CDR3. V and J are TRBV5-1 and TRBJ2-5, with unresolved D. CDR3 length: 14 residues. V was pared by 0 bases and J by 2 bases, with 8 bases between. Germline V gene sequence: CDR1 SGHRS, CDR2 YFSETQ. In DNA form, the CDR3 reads TGCGCCAGCAGCTTGGTCGCAACACAAGAGACCCAGTACTTC. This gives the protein CASSLVATQETQYF.

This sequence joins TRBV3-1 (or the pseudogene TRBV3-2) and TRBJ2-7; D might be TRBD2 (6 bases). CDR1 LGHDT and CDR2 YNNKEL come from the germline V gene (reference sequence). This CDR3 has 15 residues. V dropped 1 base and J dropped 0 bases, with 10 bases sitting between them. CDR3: CASSQGLGSSYEQYF. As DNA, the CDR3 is TGTGCCAGCAGCCAAGGACTAGGTAGCTCCTACGAGCAGTACTTC.